This TCR beta chain is drawn from a study of blood T cell repertoires in COVID-19. Profiled with immunoSEQ multiplex PCR; TCRdb holds only in-frame clones, not every one. The table records approximately 180,000 clones, around 83% of them present only once. The sample holds one count of this clone. CDR3 length equals 17 residues. V was pared by 4 bases and J by 0 bases, with 11 bases of the junction left unmatched. Germline assignment: CDR1 WNHNN and CDR2 SYGVQD (reference sequence). The sequenced sample consisted of PBMCs or T cells enriched from blood (not recorded which). The V call is TRBV10-1, the J call TRBJ1-1, with 7 bases identical to TRBD1. This clonotype originated in a middle-aged man who had recovered from COVID-19. The CDR3 sequence is CASSARQGPMMNTEAFF. DNA for the CDR3: TGCGCCAGCAGTGCCCGACAGGGCCCTATGATGAACACTGAAGCTTTCTTT.